These 23 T cell receptor beta chains share one sample of origin, sequenced in a study of T-cell memory formation after mild COVID-19. Via MiXCR, TCRdb re-called the 5' RACE reads, giving one row per CDR3 protein. The sample has over 150,000 distinct CDR3 sequences, 10% to 15% seen once. The sample consisted of PBMCs or a T cell subset sorted from them (not recorded which). The receptors were sampled from a man in his late teens or twenties who had mild COVID-19 (a few samples of this study predate the infection). Cell type and time point are not known.

The CDR3 loop reads CASSGGRDYGYTF. DNA for the CDR3: TGTGCCAGCAGTGGTGGTCGCGACTATGGCTACACCTTC. V usage is TRBV2 and J usage is TRBJ1-2, with no clear D. Germline assignment: CDR1 SNHLY and CDR2 FYNNEI. This CDR3 has 13 amino acids. Trimming cost V 4 bases and J 3 bases, with 9 bases left between them.

The CDR3 bases are TGTGCCTGGTACACAGGGAAAGGCCTCGGGGATGAAAAACTGTTTTTT. Protein sequence: CAWYTGKGLGDEKLFF. The chain uses TRBV30 and TRBJ1-4; D possibly corresponds to TRBD1 (6 bases). The ends were cut back, 5 bases at V and 6 bases at J, with 22 bases in the middle. The CDR3 runs 16 residues. Germline CDR1 and CDR2: GTSNPN and SVGIG (reference sequence).

The table lists this clonotype with a few counts. The chain carries TRBV24-1 and TRBJ2-2; a weak D match, TRBD1 (6 bases). The length of the CDR3 is 15 residues. V lost 4 bases and J 5 bases, leaving 13 bases between the germline ends. In germline, CDR1 is KGHDR, CDR2 SFDVKD. CDR3 coding DNA: TGTGCCACCAGTGACTCCGTACAGGGAACCGGGGAGCTGTTTTTT. Its translation is CATSDSVQGTGELFF.

The chain combines TRBV2 with TRBJ1-4; 11 nucleotides align to TRBD1. Germline assignment: CDR1 SNHLY and CDR2 FYNNEI. The V segment lost 7 bases and the J segment 7 bases; nucleotides outside the gene matches: 8. The CDR3 length is 15 residues. The CDR3 spells CASTLLGTGGEKLFF. In nucleotides, the CDR3 is TGTGCCAGCACCCTGTTGGGGACAGGGGGTGAAAAACTGTTTTTT.

V gene TRBV25-1 combines with J gene TRBJ2-1, with D possibly TRBD1 on 6 matching bases. The CDR3 is 15 amino acids. Germline V gene lookup returns CDR1 MGHDK and CDR2 SYGVNS. Between the trimmed V and J ends, which lost 6 bases and 8 bases, there was a span of 20 bases. Here the CDR3 reads CASSVLARGLDEQFF. CDR3 coding DNA: TGTGCCAGCAGCGTTTTAGCCAGGGGTTTGGATGAGCAGTTCTTC.

This chain uses TRBV7-3 with TRBJ2-1, with D possibly being TRBD1 or TRBD2 (5 bases each). The CDR3 contains 14 residues. CDR1 and CDR2 (germline): SGHTA, FQGTGA. The ends were cut back, 5 bases at V and 7 bases at J, with 15 bases in the middle. This CDR3 is CASSPTGTQNEQFF. The CDR3 coding sequence is TGTGCCAGCAGCCCTACCGGGACGCAGAATGAGCAGTTCTTC.

This sequence joins TRBV20-1 and TRBJ1-1; D is unclear. The V end lost 3 bases, the J end lost 1 base, and 6 bases lay between the germline ends. The CDR3 is 12 amino acids. The germline CDR1 and CDR2 sequences are DFQATT and SNEGSKA (reference sequence). In nucleotides, the CDR3 is TGCAGTGCTAGTCTTCGGAACACTGAAGCTTTCTTT. Translation: CSASLRNTEAFF.

The J gene is TRBJ1-5, the V gene TRBV3-1; weak D call: TRBD1 (6 bases). V was trimmed by 4 bases and J by 3 bases, leaving 10 bases between them. Germline V lookup: CDR1 LGHDT, CDR2 YNNKEL (reference sequence). CDR3 length equals 14 residues. CDR3 loop: CASSPQGTNQPQHF. CDR3 nucleotide sequence: TGTGCCAGCAGCCCACAGGGAACCAATCAGCCCCAGCATTTT.

V is TRBV7-2 and J is TRBJ1-2, with D unclear. The CDR3 is 13 residues long. Germline V gene lookup returns CDR1 SGHTA and CDR2 FQGNSA. The ends were cut back, 5 bases at V and 6 bases at J, with 13 bases in the middle. The CDR3 here is CASSRLGQDGYTF. In nucleotides, the CDR3 is TGTGCCAGCAGCCGACTGGGCCAGGATGGCTACACCTTC.

This chain links TRBV10-3 with TRBJ2-5, with 13 bases fitting TRBD2. CDR3 length equals 16 residues. CDR1 and CDR2 from the germline V gene are ENHRY and SYGVKD. With V trimmed by 4 bases and J by 5 bases, 7 bases remained unmatched. CDR3 amino acids: CAISGSGLAGMETQYF. Here the CDR3 DNA reads TGTGCCATCAGTGGATCGGGACTAGCGGGGATGGAGACCCAGTACTTC.

This clonotype was seen many times. This chain links TRBV7-8 with TRBJ2-1, with a possible D match to TRBD1 (6 bases). CDR3 length: 15 amino acids. V lost 3 bases, J lost 7 bases, and 16 bases lay in between. Germline CDR1 reads SGHVS; CDR2 reads FQNEAQ. The CDR3 reads CASSFRDTRANEQFF. CDR3 in DNA: TGTGCCAGCAGCTTCCGGGACACAAGGGCGAATGAGCAGTTCTTC.

V gene TRBV12-3 or TRBV12-4 combines with J gene TRBJ2-2; 11 nucleotides align to TRBD2. The CDR3 has 16 amino acids. Trimming cost V 3 bases and J 5 bases; bases outside gene matches: 5. The CDR3 is CASSFGLAGDTGELFF. The CDR3 DNA sequence: TGTGCCAGCAGTTTCGGACTAGCGGGTGATACCGGGGAGCTGTTTTTT.

In regard to this clonotype: A much bigger clone sits one base away, suggesting this may be a read error. The rearrangement links TRBV2 to TRBJ2-2, with TRBD1 matching over 9 bases. The length of the CDR3 is 13 residues. Germline V CDR1 and CDR2: SNHLY, FYNNEI. The CDR3 is CASRGQGGGELIF. The CDR3 nucleotides read TGTGCCAGCAGGGGACAGGGAGGCGGGGAGCTGATTTTT.

The chain's CDR3 is CASSRTRRTDTQYF. The CDR3 DNA follows: TGTGCCAGCAGTCGGACACGGCGCACAGATACGCAGTATTTT. V is TRBV11-1 and J is TRBJ2-3; perhaps TRBD1 as D (5 bases). Germline CDR1 SGHAT, CDR2 FQDESV (reference sequence). The CDR3 sequence is 14 residues long. V dropped 6 bases and J dropped 1 base, with 11 bases sitting between them.

The chain has TRBV6-1 and TRBJ2-6; 7 nucleotides match TRBD2. Trimming cost V 3 bases and J 2 bases; bases outside gene matches: 1. The CDR3 spans 15 residues. Germline CDR1 and CDR2: MNHNS and SASEGT. This CDR3 reads CASSEGGAGANVLTF. The CDR3 DNA reads TGTGCCAGCAGTGAGGGGGGGGCTGGGGCCAACGTCCTGACTTTC.

This chain joins TRBV12-3 or TRBV12-4 and TRBJ2-4; D may correspond to TRBD1 or TRBD2 (5 bases each). The V and J ends lost 6 bases and 15 bases respectively, with 18 bases between them. This CDR3 has 12 amino acids. As DNA, the CDR3 is TGTGCCAGCAGCCTCGGGACGCCGCGTGGGTACTTC. Residues: CASSLGTPRGYF.

The rearrangement uses TRBV19 and TRBJ2-4; D unclear. The germline V gene has CDR1 LNHDA and CDR2 SQIVND (reference sequence). CDR3 length: 14 residues. V dropped 1 base and J dropped 0 bases, with 4 bases sitting between them. The CDR3 loop reads CASSIVVAKNIQYF. The CDR3 region has the DNA TGTGCCAGTAGTATAGTAGTAGCCAAAAACATTCAGTACTTC.

This clonotype occurred a few times. The J gene is TRBJ1-5, the V gene TRBV6-5; the D gene is possibly TRBD1 (5 bases). CDR1 MNHEY and CDR2 SVGAGI come from the germline V gene. Deletions cut 7 bases from V and 1 base from J, with 11 bases between. The CDR3 covers 14 residues. The chain's CDR3 is CASNQGGSNQPQHF. CDR3 nucleotides: TGTGCCAGCAATCAGGGTGGGAGCAATCAGCCCCAGCATTTT.

This chain connects TRBV12-3 or TRBV12-4 to TRBJ2-5; a possible D gene is TRBD2 (7 bases). Trimming shortened V by 5 bases and J by 5 bases, and 18 bases separated the two germline ends. The CDR3 is 15 residues long. The CDR3 bases are TGTGCCAGCAGTCCCTCCGGGGCGGGGGCTGAGACCCAGTACTTC. The encoded protein is CASSPSGAGAETQYF.

This clonotype was detected a few times. The chain combines TRBV5-1 with TRBJ2-1; D unclear. V was trimmed by 0 bases and J by 8 bases, leaving 6 bases between them. The CDR3 covers 12 residues. Germline V gene sequence: CDR1 SGHRS, CDR2 YFSETQ. CDR3 bases: TGCGCCAGCAGCTTGGGTGGGCATGAGCAGTTCTTC. Translated: CASSLGGHEQFF. Supplemented by reference TRBV5-1 and TRBJ2-1, the full variable domain reads KAGVTQTPRYLIKTRGQQVTLSCSPISGHRSVSWYQQTPGQGLQFLFEYFSETQRNKGNFPGRFSGRQFSNSRSEMNVSTLELGDSALYLCASSLGGHEQFFGPGTRLTVL.

This clonotype showed up many times. V and J are TRBV20-1 and TRBJ1-1, with TRBD1 matching 8 bases. CDR1 and CDR2 (germline): DFQATT, SNEGSKA (reference sequence). The CDR3 consists of 15 residues. J lost 1 base, V lost 3 bases, and 7 bases had no gene match. CDR3: CSARPRTGPNTEAFF. The DNA for the CDR3 is TGCAGTGCTAGGCCCCGGACAGGGCCGAACACTGAAGCTTTCTTT.

This clonotype has just a few counts. The chain joins TRBV4-3 to TRBJ2-7, with 7 positions matching TRBD1. With 3 bases clipped from V and 6 bases from J, the junction kept 5 bases outside the gene matches. This CDR3 region has 13 residues. CDR1 is LGHNA, CDR2 YSLEER, per germline. In DNA, the CDR3 is TGCGCCAGCAGCCAGGAGACAGGGTCCGAGCAGTACTTC. Translating it yields CASSQETGSEQYF.

In this sample, this clonotype turned up many times. The chain combines TRBV4-1 with TRBJ1-1, with D perhaps TRBD1 (5 bases). The CDR3 spans 15 residues. Trimming removed 0 bases from V and 0 bases from J, with 8 bases in between. CDR1 MGHRA and CDR2 YSYEKL come from the germline V gene. CDR3 residues: CASSQDEGMNTEAFF. For the CDR3, the DNA is TGCGCCAGCAGCCAAGATGAGGGGATGAACACTGAAGCTTTCTTT.